The 3 T cell receptor beta chains below were found in one sample sequenced in a study of siplizumab effects on memory and regulatory T cells. Profiling relied on immunoSEQ multiplex PCR, and the TCRdb table lists in-frame clones only, not all of them. The sample lists about 120,000 clones, just over 90% seen once, with about 0.16% in the top ten. Source material: non-Treg CD4+ T cells sorted from blood. The receptors derive from a human donor in good health.

This clone was found once. This chain links TRBV5-1 with TRBJ2-2, with 9 bases fitting TRBD2. V gave up 2 bases and J gave up 2 bases; unmatched junction bases: 4. This CDR3 spans 16 amino acids. CDR1 SGHRS and CDR2 YFSETQ come from the germline V gene. CDR3 coding DNA: TGCGCCAGCAGCTTTCCTAGCGGGGCTAACACCGGGGAGCTGTTTTTT. Protein product: CASSFPSGANTGELFF.

This sequence joins TRBV10-3 and TRBJ1-1; TRBD1 might be the D (6 bases). The V end lost 2 bases, the J end lost 4 bases, and 14 bases lay between the germline ends. The CDR3 runs 15 residues. Germline loops: CDR1 ENHRY, CDR2 SYGVKD. The CDR3 DNA is TGTGCCATCAGTGAGGGGGGACAATCGAGCACTGAAGCTTTCTTT. Translated, it gives CAISEGGQSSTEAFF.

CDR3 amino acids: CASSWDRAVEEQYF. Here the CDR3 DNA reads TGTGCCAGCAGCTGGGACAGGGCCGTGGAGGAGCAGTACTTC. The V call is TRBV2, the J call TRBJ2-7; 9 bases agree with TRBD1. This CDR3 contains 14 residues. From germline, CDR1 is SNHLY and CDR2 FYNNEI. V gave up 6 bases and J gave up 7 bases; unmatched junction bases: 10.